Detailed here is one TCR beta chain. These data are taken from a study of blood T cell repertoires in COVID-19. Whole-study context: Nucleic acid was either cDNA or gDNA, and it came from T cells, B-cell-depleted T cells, or PBMCs.

V was trimmed by 3 bases and J by 2 bases, leaving 11 bases between them. In germline, CDR1 is LNHDA, CDR2 SQIVND (reference sequence). The CDR3 contains 14 residues. Method: immunoSEQ multiplex PCR; TCRdb's copy keeps in-frame clones and lacks some. The table lists roughly 150,000 clones, around 75% of them singletons, with around 13% in the top ten. This chain uses TRBV19 with TRBJ2-7, with D possibly TRBD2 on 6 matching bases. Input material: peripheral blood. The receptor's source is a woman of 80 years or more with acute or convalescent COVID-19. The CDR3 loop is CASSMGRDAYEQYF. CDR3 DNA sequence: TGTGCCAGTAGTATGGGGCGGGATGCCTACGAGCAGTACTTC.